This T cell receptor beta chain was identified in a study of metastatic and nonmetastatic thyroid tumors. Study in general: Repertoires from blood and tumor or nodule tissue of malignant and benign thyroid patients were compared. Study outcomes and limitations: It was reported that TCR beta diversity was significantly higher in malignant thyroid tumors than benign nodules, in blood and tumor.

Details on this clone: Its antigen is as yet unknown.

Every patient was untreated before thyroid surgery. In the authors' workflow: Variation in CDR3 across clinicopathological groups served as the basis for constructing a distant-metastasis classifier in papillary thyroid cancer. TCRdb reprocessed the PCR reads via MiXCR. TCRdb's processing, not the authors', yielded these V and J calls. The data show about 11,000 clones, around 40% seen once. Germline V gene data show CDR1 as DFQATT and CDR2 as SNEGSKA (reference sequence). The ends were cut back, 3 bases at V and 1 base at J, with 15 bases in the middle. The CDR3 has 15 residues. The receptor was isolated from a female donor with papillary thyroid cancer or a benign thyroid nodule (not recorded which). Some clones in this sample may be carry-over from other donors' samples. Sequenced input: tumor tissue. The rearrangement uses TRBV20-1 and TRBJ1-2, with D tentatively TRBD1 (5 bases). The CDR3 sequence is CSASHLRQRNYGYTF. CDR3 DNA: TGCAGTGCTAGTCATCTAAGACAGCGTAACTATGGCTACACCTTC.